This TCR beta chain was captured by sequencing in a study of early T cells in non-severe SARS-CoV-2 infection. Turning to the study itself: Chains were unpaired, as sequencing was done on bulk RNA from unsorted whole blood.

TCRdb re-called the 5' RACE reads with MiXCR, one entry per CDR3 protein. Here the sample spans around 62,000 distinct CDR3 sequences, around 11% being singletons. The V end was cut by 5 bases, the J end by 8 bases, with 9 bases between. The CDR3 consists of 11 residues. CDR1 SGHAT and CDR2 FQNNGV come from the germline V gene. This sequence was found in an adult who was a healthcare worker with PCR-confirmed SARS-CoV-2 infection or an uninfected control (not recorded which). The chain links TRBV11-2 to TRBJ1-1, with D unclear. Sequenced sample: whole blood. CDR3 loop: CASSPLEEAFF. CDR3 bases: TGTGCCAGCAGCCCATTGGAGGAAGCTTTCTTT.